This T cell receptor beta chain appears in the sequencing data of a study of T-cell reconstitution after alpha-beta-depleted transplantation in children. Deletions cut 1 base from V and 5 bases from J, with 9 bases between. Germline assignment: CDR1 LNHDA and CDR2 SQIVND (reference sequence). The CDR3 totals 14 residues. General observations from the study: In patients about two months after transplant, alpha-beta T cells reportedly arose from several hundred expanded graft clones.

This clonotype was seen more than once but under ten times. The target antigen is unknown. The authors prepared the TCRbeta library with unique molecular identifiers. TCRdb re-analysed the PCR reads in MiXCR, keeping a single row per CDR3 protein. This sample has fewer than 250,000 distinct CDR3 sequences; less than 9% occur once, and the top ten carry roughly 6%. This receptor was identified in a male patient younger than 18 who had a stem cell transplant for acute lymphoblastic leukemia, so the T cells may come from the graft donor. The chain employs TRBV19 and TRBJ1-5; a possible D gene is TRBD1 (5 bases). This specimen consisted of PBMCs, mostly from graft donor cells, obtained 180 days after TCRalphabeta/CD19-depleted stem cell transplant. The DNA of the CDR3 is TGTGCCAGTAGTATAGTGACAGCTCATCAGCCCCAGCATTTT. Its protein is CASSIVTAHQPQHF.